This T cell receptor beta chain comes out of a study of early T cells in non-severe SARS-CoV-2 infection. Across the whole study: Sequencing of unsorted whole blood was done on bulk RNA, leaving chains unpaired.

TCRdb processed the 5' RACE reads anew with MiXCR; each CDR3 protein has one entry. The data hold 70,000 to 85,000 distinct CDR3 sequences, with 12% observed a single time. This CDR3 has 15 amino acids. The J segment lost 8 bases and the V segment lost 0 bases, leaving 10 bases of the junction unmatched. The germline V gene has CDR1 SGHRS and CDR2 YFSETQ. In this sample, this clonotype turned up many times. The V call is TRBV5-1, the J call TRBJ1-1, with 7 nucleotides matching TRBD1. The source is an adult who was a healthcare worker with PCR-confirmed SARS-CoV-2 infection or an uninfected control (not recorded which). The donor label of this sample is uncertain. The input for sequencing was whole blood, taken at baseline. CDR3 DNA sequence: TGCGCCAGCAGCTTGGATGGAGGGGGCAAAGCGGAAGCTTTCTTT. Residues: CASSLDGGGKAEAFF.